One and the same sample provided the 19 T cell receptor beta chains below, sequenced in a study of T cell changes during pregnancy in multiple sclerosis. Only in-frame clones appear in the TCRdb table, and some are missing; sequencing was by immunoSEQ multiplex PCR. There are some 80,000 clones in the sample; around 94% occur only once, and 0.12% to 0.15% lies in the top ten. This sample comprised CD4+ T cells from peripheral blood mononuclear cells, obtained after pregnancy. These receptors were collected from a female donor with multiple sclerosis, enrolled in a pregnancy study.

CDR3 protein: CASSLAGASYEQYF. CDR3 nucleotides: TGTGCCAGCTCACTCGCGGGAGCGTCCTACGAGCAGTACTTC. The rearrangement links TRBV18 to TRBJ2-7; TRBD2 matches at 7 bases. Looked up from germline, CDR1 is KGHSH and CDR2 is LQKENI. With 4 bases clipped from V and 1 base from J, the junction kept 4 bases outside the gene matches. The CDR3 spans 14 residues. Filled out from reference TRBV18 and TRBJ2-7, the complete variable domain reads NAGVMQNPRHLVRRRGQEARLRCSPMKGHSHVYWYRQLPEEGLKFMVYLQKENIIDESGMPKERFSAEFPKEGPSILRIQQVVRGDSAAYFCASSLAGASYEQYFGPGTRLTVT.

The chain uses TRBV7-9 and TRBJ2-2; 11 nucleotides align to TRBD2. Trimming removed 4 bases from V and 2 bases from J; junction bases left unmatched: 6. Germline loops: CDR1 SEHNR, CDR2 FQNEAQ (reference sequence). The CDR3 sequence is 17 residues long. CDR3 in amino acids: CASSSGLAGPNTGELFF. The DNA of the CDR3 is TGTGCCAGCAGCTCCGGACTAGCGGGCCCAAACACCGGGGAGCTGTTTTTT.

The chain recombines TRBV27 with TRBJ2-2; perhaps TRBD1 as D (5 bases). The CDR3 covers 14 residues. CDR1 and CDR2 from the germline V gene are MNHEY and SMNVEV (reference sequence). The V end lost 6 bases, the J end lost 6 bases, and 14 bases lay between the germline ends. CDR3 DNA sequence: TGTGCCAGCAGACTTAATACAGGCTCCGGGGAGCTGTTTTTT. Amino acids: CASRLNTGSGELFF.

J is TRBJ2-2 and V is TRBV28, with D possibly TRBD2 on 6 matching bases. Per the germline V gene, CDR1 is MDHEN and CDR2 is SYDVKM. This CDR3 contains 17 residues. The V and J ends lost 2 bases and 0 bases respectively, with 13 bases between them. DNA for the CDR3: TGTGCCAGCAGTTTAGGCGGGACCTCTACGAACACCGGGGAGCTGTTTTTT. Its translation is CASSLGGTSTNTGELFF.

J is TRBJ2-1 and V is TRBV6-5; D not resolved. Looked up from germline, CDR1 is MNHEY and CDR2 is SVGAGI. The CDR3 length is 15 residues. V was pared by 5 bases and J by 5 bases, with 16 bases between. For the CDR3, the DNA is TGTGCCAGCAGTCCTAACCGGTTTTCCAACAATGAGCAGTTCTTC. Amino acids: CASSPNRFSNNEQFF.

J is TRBJ1-4 and V is TRBV2; D is ambiguous. The CDR3 has 15 residues. V dropped 6 bases and J dropped 2 bases, with 13 bases sitting between them. Germline V CDR1 and CDR2: SNHLY, FYNNEI. CDR3 sequence: CASSAAGTTNEKLFF. CDR3 coding DNA: TGTGCCAGCAGCGCGGCTGGTACTACTAATGAAAAACTGTTTTTT.

The chain couples TRBV19 to TRBJ1-5; D gene ambiguous. V was clipped by 8 bases and J by 4 bases, with 9 bases between them. Germline V CDR1 and CDR2: LNHDA, SQIVND (reference sequence). This CDR3 has 12 residues. CDR3 loop: CASYGRNQPQHF. The CDR3 bases are TGTGCCAGTTACGGGAGGAATCAGCCCCAGCATTTT. The entire variable domain, with the rest obtained from reference TRBV19 and TRBJ1-5, is as follows: DGGITQSPKYLFRKEGQNVTLSCEQNLNHDAMYWYRQDPGQGLRLIYYSQIVNDFQKGDIAEGYSVSREKKESFPLTVTSAQKNPTAFYLCASYGRNQPQHFGDGTRLSIL.

The V gene is TRBV7-9, the J gene TRBJ2-2; 7 positions agree with TRBD1. V lost 5 bases and J lost 5; bases outside the gene matches: 11. There are 16 residues in the CDR3. Germline V CDR1 and CDR2: SEHNR, FQNEAQ (reference sequence). CDR3 in amino acids: CASSKYVGTATGELFF. In DNA, the CDR3 is TGTGCCAGCAGCAAATACGTAGGGACAGCAACCGGGGAGCTGTTTTTT.

CDR3 DNA sequence: TGTGCCAGCAGCTTAGGCGCGATAGCGGGAGGCAACAATGAGCAGTTCTTC. Encoded protein: CASSLGAIAGGNNEQFF. The rearrangement uses TRBV11-3 and TRBJ2-1; 10 bases are a match to TRBD2. The CDR3 runs 17 residues. V lost 1 base and J lost 5; bases outside the gene matches: 8. The germline CDR1 and CDR2 sequences are SGHNT and YENEEA.

The rearrangement links TRBV5-4 to TRBJ2-1, with 7 bases that match TRBD1. The CDR3 totals 17 residues. The germline V gene has CDR1 SGHNT and CDR2 YYREEE (reference sequence). Trimming at V came to 7 bases and at J to 0 bases, leaving 13 bases not matched to a gene. The CDR3 reads CASSRPGTESSYNEQFF. The CDR3, as DNA: TGTGCCAGCTCCCGTCCCGGGACAGAGAGCTCCTACAATGAGCAGTTCTTC.

V gene TRBV27 combines with J gene TRBJ2-3, with 12 bases identical to TRBD2. Germline loops: CDR1 MNHEY, CDR2 SMNVEV (reference sequence). The J segment lost 0 bases and the V segment lost 5 bases, leaving 3 bases of the junction unmatched. The CDR3 contains 16 residues. CDR3 region: CASSLGLAGSTDTQYF. As DNA, the CDR3 is TGTGCCAGCAGTCTTGGACTAGCGGGGAGCACAGATACGCAGTATTTT.

The V call is TRBV28, the J call TRBJ2-3; D may be TRBD1 (5 bases). Trimming took 4 bases from V and 4 from J, leaving 9 bases between them. There are 13 residues in the CDR3. Germline V lookup: CDR1 MDHEN, CDR2 SYDVKM. In nucleotides, the CDR3 is TGTGCCAGCAGTTATCAGGGCCCAGATACGCAGTATTTT. Residues: CASSYQGPDTQYF.

The gene calls are TRBV18 and TRBJ2-3, with TRBD1 matching over 9 bases. This CDR3 has 15 amino acids. V lost 4 bases, J lost 4 bases, and 6 bases stayed unmatched. Germline V gene sequence: CDR1 KGHSH, CDR2 LQKENI. CDR3 sequence reads: CASSLGQGRSDTQYF. The CDR3 DNA reads TGTGCCAGCTCACTTGGACAGGGGAGGTCAGATACGCAGTATTTT. Full variable domain (missing parts from reference TRBV18 and TRBJ2-3): NAGVMQNPRHLVRRRGQEARLRCSPMKGHSHVYWYRQLPEEGLKFMVYLQKENIIDESGMPKERFSAEFPKEGPSILRIQQVVRGDSAAYFCASSLGQGRSDTQYFGPGTRLTVL.

Turning to this clone: This same CDR3 is encoded by further DNA sequences in the sample. The chain carries TRBV6-5 and TRBJ2-2; D remains unclear. CDR3 size: 11 residues. The V gene lost 5 bases and the J gene lost 8 bases, with 6 bases spanning the gap. Germline loops: CDR1 MNHEY, CDR2 SVGAGI. CDR3 residues: CASSRAGELFF. CDR3 nucleotide sequence: TGTGCCAGCAGTCGCGCTGGGGAGCTGTTTTTT.

The CDR3 loop reads CASSSDPSGSPRDEQYF. Here the CDR3 DNA reads TGTGCCAGCAGCTCCGACCCTAGCGGGAGCCCTCGGGACGAGCAGTACTTC. The V and J genes are TRBV5-4 and TRBJ2-7; 10 bases match TRBD2. The CDR3 consists of 17 residues. V dropped 3 bases and J dropped 5; count of bases not matched to a gene: 14. In germline, CDR1 is SGHNT, CDR2 YYREEE (reference sequence).

This clone is a singleton in its sample. The chain couples TRBV13 to TRBJ2-5, with 9 positions matching TRBD1. The CDR3 has 15 amino acids. Germline CDR1 and CDR2: PRHDT and FYEKMQ (reference sequence). The ends lost 2 bases at V and 4 bases at J; junction bases unmatched: 5. The CDR3 coding sequence is TGTGCCAGCAGCTTAAGGGGACAGGGAAGAGAGACCCAGTACTTC. The encoded protein is CASSLRGQGRETQYF.

The chain uses TRBV5-1 and TRBJ2-2, with 7 bases matching TRBD2. V lost 2 bases and J lost 4; bases outside the gene matches: 5. CDR1 and CDR2 (germline): SGHRS, YFSETQ. The CDR3 spans 15 residues. The CDR3 reads CASSFRDYTTGELFF. CDR3 in DNA: TGCGCCAGCAGCTTCCGGGACTACACCACCGGGGAGCTGTTTTTT.

The rearrangement joins TRBV6-1 to TRBJ1-5, with no clear D. The CDR3 length is 11 residues. CDR1 is MNHNS and CDR2 is SASEGT in the germline V gene. Between the trimmed V and J ends, which lost 10 bases and 2 bases, there was a span of 6 bases. The CDR3 loop is CAIGGNQPQHF. CDR3 bases: TGTGCCATCGGGGGCAATCAGCCCCAGCATTTT.

The chain is built from TRBV28 and TRBJ2-6; 7 bases align to TRBD1. With 6 bases clipped from V and 4 bases from J, the junction kept 6 bases outside the gene matches. Germline-derived CDR1 and CDR2 are MDHEN and SYDVKM. The CDR3 is 15 residues long. The CDR3 DNA sequence: TGTGCCAGCAGAGCAGGGACAGCCGGGGCCAACGTCCTGACTTTC. Amino acids: CASRAGTAGANVLTF.